The sequence of this TCR beta chain was determined in a study of cytomegalovirus exposure and HLA in healthy donors. Study-level points and caveats: Researchers reported in a later analysis that a missense DCLRE1C variant was tied to TCR beta V- and J-gene trimming. Available immune exposure information was restricted to CMV serostatus only. At a 0.05 false discovery rate, a later analysis found 16,951 TCR beta sequences to be associated with HLA alleles.

A word on this clone: The antigen is unknown.

Researchers ran the PCR with 60 Vbeta and 13 Jbeta primers. The method was immunoSEQ multiplex PCR; TCRdb's version includes in-frame clones alone and lacks a portion of them. This repertoire shows 240,000 or so clones, 82% found once; its top ten account for 4.5% to 6%. The sample taken for sequencing was PBMCs. This receptor was identified in a woman in her thirties or forties in good health and CMV-seropositive.

CDR3 in DNA: TGTGCCAGCAGCTTAGGAAGCGGGACAGGGGAAAACTATGGCTACACCTTC. Its protein is CASSLGSGTGENYGYTF. The chain recombines TRBV7-9 with TRBJ1-2; the match to TRBD1 covers 10 bases. Trimming took 1 base from V and 2 from J; bases not matched to a gene: 7. The CDR3 contains 17 residues. Germline V gives CDR1 SEHNR, CDR2 FQNEAQ (reference sequence).